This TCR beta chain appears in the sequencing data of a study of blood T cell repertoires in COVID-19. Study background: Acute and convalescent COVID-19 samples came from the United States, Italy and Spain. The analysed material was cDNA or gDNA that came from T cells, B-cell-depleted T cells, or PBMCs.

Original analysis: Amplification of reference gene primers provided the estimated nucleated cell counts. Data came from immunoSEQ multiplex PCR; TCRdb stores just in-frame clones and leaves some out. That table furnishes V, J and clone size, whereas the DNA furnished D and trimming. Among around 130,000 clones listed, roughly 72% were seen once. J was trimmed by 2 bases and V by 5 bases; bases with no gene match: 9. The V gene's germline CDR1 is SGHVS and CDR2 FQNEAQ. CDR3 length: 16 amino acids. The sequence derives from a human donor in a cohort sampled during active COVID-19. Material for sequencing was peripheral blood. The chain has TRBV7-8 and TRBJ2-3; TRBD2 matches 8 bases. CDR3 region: CASSPGRGGDTDTQYF. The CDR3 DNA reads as TGTGCCAGCAGCCCAGGACGGGGGGGGGACACAGATACGCAGTATTTT.